Described below is a single TCR beta chain sequence and its context. This specimen belongs to a study of T cells expressing NK-cell markers. The germline V gene encodes CDR1 SGHRS and CDR2 YFSETQ. This CDR3 spans 13 amino acids. TCRdb re-called the 5' RACE reads and catalogs CDR3 proteins one per entry, DNA excluded. The table lists some 140,000 distinct CDR3 sequences, with over 35% in the top ten. Sequencing input: blood T cells: a sorted CD56 or NKG2C T cell subset, CD4+ or CD8+ T cells, or bulk PBMC T cells (not recorded which). This TCR was recovered from a woman aged 50 to 65 in good health. This chain joins TRBV5-1 and TRBJ1-2. The CDR3 protein is CASSLSRGNGYTF.